This T cell receptor (beta chain) emerged from a study of beta chain features in type 1 diabetes. Germline assignment: CDR1 SGHRS and CDR2 YFSETQ. The V and J ends lost 6 bases and 1 base respectively, with 13 bases between them. The CDR3 sequence is 14 residues long. The study reverse transcribed the entire isolated RNA, so it sequenced expressed TCRB transcripts. Assay used: immunoSEQ multiplex PCR; TCRdb lists only in-frame clones, some missing. The profile shows 140,000 to 150,000 clones, roughly a tenth of them singletons. This receptor was taken from a man in his late teens or twenties in good health. This sequence joins TRBV5-1 and TRBJ1-2; the D is unclear. The sample was naive CD4+ T cells from blood. The CDR3 sequence is CASNLLGDNYGYTF. The CDR3 DNA sequence: TGCGCCAGCAACCTCCTCGGGGATAACTATGGCTACACCTTC.